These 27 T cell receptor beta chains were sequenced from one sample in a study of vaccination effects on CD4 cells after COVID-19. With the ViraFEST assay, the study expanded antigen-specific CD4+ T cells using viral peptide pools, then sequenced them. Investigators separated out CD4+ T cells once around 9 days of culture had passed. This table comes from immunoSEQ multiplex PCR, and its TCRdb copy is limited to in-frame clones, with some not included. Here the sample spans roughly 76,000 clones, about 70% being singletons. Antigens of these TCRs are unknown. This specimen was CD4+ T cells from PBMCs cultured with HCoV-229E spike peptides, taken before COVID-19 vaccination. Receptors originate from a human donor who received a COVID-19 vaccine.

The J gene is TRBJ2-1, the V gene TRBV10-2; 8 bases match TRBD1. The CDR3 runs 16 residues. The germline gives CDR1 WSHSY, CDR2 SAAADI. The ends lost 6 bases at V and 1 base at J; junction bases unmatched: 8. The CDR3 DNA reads TGCGCCAGCAGAGAAGACAGGGGTGGGTCCTACAATGAGCAGTTCTTC. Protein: CASREDRGGSYNEQFF.

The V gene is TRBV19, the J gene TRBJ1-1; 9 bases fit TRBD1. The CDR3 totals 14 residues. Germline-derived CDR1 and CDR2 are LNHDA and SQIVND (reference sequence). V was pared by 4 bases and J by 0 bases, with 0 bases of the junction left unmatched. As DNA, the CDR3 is TGTGCCAGTAGTAGGACAGGGGTGAACACTGAAGCTTTCTTT. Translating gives CASSRTGVNTEAFF.

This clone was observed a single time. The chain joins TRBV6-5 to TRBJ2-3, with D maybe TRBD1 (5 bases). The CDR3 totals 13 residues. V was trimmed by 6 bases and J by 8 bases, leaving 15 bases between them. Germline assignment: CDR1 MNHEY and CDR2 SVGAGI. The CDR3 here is CASSKLSRGTQYF. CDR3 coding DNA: TGTGCCAGCAGCAAACTATCAAGGGGTACGCAGTATTTT.

CDR3 nucleotide sequence: TGTGCCAGCAGAACCGGGATTCCCTACAATGAGCAGTTCTTC. As protein: CASRTGIPYNEQFF. The V and J genes are TRBV28 and TRBJ2-1; the D gene is possibly TRBD2 (5 bases). The CDR3 runs 14 residues. The germline CDR1 and CDR2 sequences are MDHEN and SYDVKM. Trimming pared 6 bases from V and 2 bases from J, leaving 11 bases between.

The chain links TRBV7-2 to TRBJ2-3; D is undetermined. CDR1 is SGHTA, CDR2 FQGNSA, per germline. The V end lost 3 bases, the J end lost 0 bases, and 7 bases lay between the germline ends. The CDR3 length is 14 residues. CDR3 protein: CASSFPASTDTQYF. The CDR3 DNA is TGTGCCAGCAGCTTCCCGGCTAGCACAGATACGCAGTATTTT.

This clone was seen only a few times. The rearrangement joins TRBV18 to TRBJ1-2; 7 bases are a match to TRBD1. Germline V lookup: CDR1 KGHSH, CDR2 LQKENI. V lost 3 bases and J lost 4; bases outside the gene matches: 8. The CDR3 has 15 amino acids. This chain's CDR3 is CASSPVPGQSYGYTF. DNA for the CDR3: TGTGCCAGCTCACCGGTCCCGGGACAGAGCTATGGCTACACCTTC.

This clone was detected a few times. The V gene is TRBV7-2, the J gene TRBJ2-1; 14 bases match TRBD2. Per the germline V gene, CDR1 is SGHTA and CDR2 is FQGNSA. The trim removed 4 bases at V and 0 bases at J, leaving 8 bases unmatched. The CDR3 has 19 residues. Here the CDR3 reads CASSSRTSGGPSSYNEQFF. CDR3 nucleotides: TGTGCCAGCAGCTCAAGGACTAGCGGGGGGCCAAGCTCCTACAATGAGCAGTTCTTC.

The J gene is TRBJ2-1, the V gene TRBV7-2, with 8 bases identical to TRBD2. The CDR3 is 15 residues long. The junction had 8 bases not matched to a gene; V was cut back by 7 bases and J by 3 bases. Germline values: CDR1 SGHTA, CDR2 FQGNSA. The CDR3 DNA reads TGTGCCAGCACCCGGGGGACTAGTCTCTACAATGAGCAGTTCTTC. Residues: CASTRGTSLYNEQFF. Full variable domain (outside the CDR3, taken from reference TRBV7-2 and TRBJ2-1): GAGVSQSPSNKVTEKGKDVELRCDPISGHTALYWYRQSLGQGLEFLIYFQGNSAPDKSGLPSDRFSAERTGGSVSTLTIQRTQQEDSAVYLCASTRGTSLYNEQFFGPGTRLTVL.

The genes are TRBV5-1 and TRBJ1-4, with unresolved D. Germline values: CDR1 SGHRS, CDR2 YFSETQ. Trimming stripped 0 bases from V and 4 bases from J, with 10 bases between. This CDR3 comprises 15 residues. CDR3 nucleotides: TGCGCCAGCAGCTTGGTTGTGGGAAATAATGAAAAACTGTTTTTT. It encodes CASSLVVGNNEKLFF.

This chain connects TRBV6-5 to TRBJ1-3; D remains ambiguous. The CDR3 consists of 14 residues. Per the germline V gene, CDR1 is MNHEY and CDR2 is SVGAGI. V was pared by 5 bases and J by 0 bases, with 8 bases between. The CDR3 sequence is CASSRRPSGNTIYF. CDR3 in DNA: TGTGCCAGCAGTCGCCGGCCCTCTGGAAACACCATATATTTT.

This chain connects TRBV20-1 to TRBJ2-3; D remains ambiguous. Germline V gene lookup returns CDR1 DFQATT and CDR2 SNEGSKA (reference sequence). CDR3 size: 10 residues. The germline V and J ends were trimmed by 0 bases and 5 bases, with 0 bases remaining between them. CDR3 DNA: TGCAGTGCTAGAGAAGATACGCAGTATTTT. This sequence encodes CSAREDTQYF.

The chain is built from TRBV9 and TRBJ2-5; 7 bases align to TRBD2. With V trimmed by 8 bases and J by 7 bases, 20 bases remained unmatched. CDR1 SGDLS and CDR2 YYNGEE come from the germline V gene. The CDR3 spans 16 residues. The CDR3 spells CARIRREAGELGTQYF. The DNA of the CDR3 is TGTGCCAGAATCCGAAGGGAGGCGGGGGAGCTGGGGACCCAGTACTTC.

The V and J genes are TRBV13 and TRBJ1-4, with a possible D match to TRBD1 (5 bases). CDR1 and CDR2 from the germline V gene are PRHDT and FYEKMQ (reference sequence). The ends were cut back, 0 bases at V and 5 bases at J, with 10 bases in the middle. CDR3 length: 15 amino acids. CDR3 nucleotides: TGTGCCAGCAGCTTAGGGGGGGATCACAATGAAAAACTGTTTTTT. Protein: CASSLGGDHNEKLFF.

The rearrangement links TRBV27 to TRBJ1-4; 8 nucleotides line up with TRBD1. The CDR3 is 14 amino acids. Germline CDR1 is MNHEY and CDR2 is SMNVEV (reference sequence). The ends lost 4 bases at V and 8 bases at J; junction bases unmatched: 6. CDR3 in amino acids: CASSYQGAREKLFF. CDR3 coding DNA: TGTGCCAGCAGTTATCAGGGGGCGCGGGAAAAACTGTTTTTT.

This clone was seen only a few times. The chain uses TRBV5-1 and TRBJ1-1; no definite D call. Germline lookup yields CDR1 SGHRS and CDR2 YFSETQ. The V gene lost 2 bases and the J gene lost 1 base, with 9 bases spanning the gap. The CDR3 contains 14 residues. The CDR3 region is CASSFSLTNTEAFF. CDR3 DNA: TGCGCCAGCAGCTTCTCTCTGACGAACACTGAAGCTTTCTTT.

This chain's CDR3 is CAWRSMGAGGELFF. The CDR3 DNA reads TGTGCCTGGAGATCAATGGGGGCTGGCGGGGAGCTGTTTTTT. This chain uses TRBV30 with TRBJ2-2; the D gene is possibly TRBD1 (6 bases). Deletions cut 3 bases from V and 7 bases from J, with 15 bases between. The germline gives CDR1 GTSNPN, CDR2 SVGIG (reference sequence). The CDR3 has 14 amino acids.

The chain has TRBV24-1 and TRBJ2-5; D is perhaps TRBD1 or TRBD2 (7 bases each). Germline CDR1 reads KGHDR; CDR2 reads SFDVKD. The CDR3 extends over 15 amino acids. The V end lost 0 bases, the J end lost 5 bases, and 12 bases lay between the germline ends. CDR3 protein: CATSDLQGGAETQYF. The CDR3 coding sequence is TGTGCCACCAGTGATTTGCAGGGGGGGGCTGAGACCCAGTACTTC.

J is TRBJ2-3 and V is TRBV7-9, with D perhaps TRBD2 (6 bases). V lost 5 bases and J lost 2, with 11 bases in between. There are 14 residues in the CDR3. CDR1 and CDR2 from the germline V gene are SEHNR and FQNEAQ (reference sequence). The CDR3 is CASSQGLLTDTQYF. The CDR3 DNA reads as TGTGCCAGCAGCCAGGGACTTCTCACAGATACGCAGTATTTT.

CDR3 region: CASSLDPGHQETQYF. Written as DNA, the CDR3 is TGCGCCAGCAGCCTAGACCCGGGCCACCAAGAGACCCAGTACTTC. The chain employs TRBV5-1 and TRBJ2-5; D gene ambiguous. Trimming removed 4 bases at V and 0 bases at J, with 13 bases between. This CDR3 spans 15 amino acids. Germline V gene sequence: CDR1 SGHRS, CDR2 YFSETQ.

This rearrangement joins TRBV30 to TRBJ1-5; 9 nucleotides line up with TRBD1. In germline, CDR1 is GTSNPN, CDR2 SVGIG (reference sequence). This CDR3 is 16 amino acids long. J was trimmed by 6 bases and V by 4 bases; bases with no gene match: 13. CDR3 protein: CAWTPGQGNFVQPQHF. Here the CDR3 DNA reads TGTGCCTGGACTCCGGGACAGGGCAACTTTGTTCAGCCCCAGCATTTT.

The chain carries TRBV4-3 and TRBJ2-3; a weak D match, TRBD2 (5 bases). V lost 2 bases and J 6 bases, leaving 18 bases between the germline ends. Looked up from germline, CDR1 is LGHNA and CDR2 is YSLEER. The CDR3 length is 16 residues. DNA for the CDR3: TGCGCCAGCAGCCAAAATTCGGGAACTAGTTCCGATACGCAGTATTTT. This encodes CASSQNSGTSSDTQYF.

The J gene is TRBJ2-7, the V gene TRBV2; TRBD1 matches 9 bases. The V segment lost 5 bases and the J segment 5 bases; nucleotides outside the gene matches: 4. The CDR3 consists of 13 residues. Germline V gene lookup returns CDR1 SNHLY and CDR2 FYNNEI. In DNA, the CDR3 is TGTGCCAGCAGTTTACAGGGGGCGGACGAGCAGTACGTC. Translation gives CASSLQGADEQYV.

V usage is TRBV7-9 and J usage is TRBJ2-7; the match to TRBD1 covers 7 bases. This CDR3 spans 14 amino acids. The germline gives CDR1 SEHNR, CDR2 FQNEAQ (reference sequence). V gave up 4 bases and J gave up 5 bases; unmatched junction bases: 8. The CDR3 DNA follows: TGTGCCAGCAGCTCCGCGAGACAGGGACACGAGCAGTACGTC. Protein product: CASSSARQGHEQYV.

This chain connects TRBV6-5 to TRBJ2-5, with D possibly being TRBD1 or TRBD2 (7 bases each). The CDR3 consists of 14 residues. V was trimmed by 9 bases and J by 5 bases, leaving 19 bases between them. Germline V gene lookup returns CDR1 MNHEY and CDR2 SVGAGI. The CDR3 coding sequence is TGTGCCAGTGCAGGGGGGGCGGATTTCGAGACCCAGTACTTC. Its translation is CASAGGADFETQYF.

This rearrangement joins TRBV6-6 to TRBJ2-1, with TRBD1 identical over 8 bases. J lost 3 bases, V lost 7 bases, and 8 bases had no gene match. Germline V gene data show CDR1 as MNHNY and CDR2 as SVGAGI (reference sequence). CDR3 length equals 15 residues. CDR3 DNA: TGTGCCAGCAACCGAGACAGGGGAGGCTACAATGAGCAGTTCTTC. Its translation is CASNRDRGGYNEQFF.

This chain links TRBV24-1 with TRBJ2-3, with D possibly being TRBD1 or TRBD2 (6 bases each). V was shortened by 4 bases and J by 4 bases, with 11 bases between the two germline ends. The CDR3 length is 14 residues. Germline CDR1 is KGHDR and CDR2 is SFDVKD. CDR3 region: CATSDSGGPDTQYF. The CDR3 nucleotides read TGTGCCACCAGTGACTCTGGGGGGCCAGATACGCAGTATTTT.

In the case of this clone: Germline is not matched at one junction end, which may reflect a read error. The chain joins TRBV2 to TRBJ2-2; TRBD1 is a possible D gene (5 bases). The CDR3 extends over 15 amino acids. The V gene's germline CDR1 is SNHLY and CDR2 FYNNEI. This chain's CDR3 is CASNERVGAAGELFF. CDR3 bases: TGTGCCAGCAATGAACGAGTAGGGGCTGCCGGGGAGCTGTTTTTT.